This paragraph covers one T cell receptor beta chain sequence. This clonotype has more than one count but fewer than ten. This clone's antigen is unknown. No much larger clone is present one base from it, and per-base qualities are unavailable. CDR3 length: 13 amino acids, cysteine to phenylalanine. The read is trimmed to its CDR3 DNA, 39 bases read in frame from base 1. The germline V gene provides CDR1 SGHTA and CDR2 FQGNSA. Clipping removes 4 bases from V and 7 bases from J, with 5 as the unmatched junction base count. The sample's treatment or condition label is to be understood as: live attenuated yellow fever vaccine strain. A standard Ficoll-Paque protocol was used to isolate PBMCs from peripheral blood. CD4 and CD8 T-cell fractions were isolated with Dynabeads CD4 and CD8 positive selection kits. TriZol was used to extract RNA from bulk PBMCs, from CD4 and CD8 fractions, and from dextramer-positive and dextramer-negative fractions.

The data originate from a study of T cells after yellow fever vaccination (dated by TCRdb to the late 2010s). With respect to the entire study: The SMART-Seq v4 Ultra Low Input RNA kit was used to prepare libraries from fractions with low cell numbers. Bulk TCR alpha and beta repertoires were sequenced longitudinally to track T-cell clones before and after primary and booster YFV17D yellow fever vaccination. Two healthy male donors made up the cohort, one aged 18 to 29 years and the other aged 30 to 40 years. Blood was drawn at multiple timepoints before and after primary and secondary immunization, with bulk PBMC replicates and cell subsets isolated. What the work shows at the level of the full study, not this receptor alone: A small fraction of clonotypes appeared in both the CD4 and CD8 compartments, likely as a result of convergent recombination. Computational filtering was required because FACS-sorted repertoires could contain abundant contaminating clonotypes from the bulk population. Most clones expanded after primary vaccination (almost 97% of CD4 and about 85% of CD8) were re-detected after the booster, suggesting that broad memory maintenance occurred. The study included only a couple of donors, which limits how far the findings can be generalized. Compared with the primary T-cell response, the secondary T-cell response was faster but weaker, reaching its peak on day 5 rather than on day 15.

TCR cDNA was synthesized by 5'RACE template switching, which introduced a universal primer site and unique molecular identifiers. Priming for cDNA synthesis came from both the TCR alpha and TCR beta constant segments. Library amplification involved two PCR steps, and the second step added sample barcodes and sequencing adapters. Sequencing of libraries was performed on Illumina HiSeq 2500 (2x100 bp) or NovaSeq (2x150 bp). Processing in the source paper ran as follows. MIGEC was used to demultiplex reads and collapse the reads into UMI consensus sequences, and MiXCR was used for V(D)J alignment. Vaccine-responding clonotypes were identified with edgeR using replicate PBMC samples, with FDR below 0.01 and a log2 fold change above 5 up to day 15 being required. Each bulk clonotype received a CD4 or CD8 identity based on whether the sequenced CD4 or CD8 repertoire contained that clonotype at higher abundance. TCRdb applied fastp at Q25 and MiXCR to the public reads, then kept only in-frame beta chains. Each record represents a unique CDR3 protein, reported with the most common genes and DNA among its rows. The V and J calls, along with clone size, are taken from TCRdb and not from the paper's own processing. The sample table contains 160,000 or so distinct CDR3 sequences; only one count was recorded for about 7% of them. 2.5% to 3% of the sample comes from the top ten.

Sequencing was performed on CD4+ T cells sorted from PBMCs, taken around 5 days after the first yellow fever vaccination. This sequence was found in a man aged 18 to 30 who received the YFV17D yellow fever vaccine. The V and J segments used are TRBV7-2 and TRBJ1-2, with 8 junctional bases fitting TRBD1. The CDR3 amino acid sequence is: CASSWGQEGGYTF. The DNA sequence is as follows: TGTGCCAGCAGCTGGGGACAGGAAGGTGGCTACACCTTC.